Listed here are 31 T cell receptor beta chains from one sample, sequenced in a study of identical twins. Via MiXCR, TCRdb re-called the 5' RACE reads, giving one row per CDR3 protein. The repertoire holds about 690,000 distinct CDR3 sequences, with 21% as singletons. The sample was also reused in another study, on T cells expressing NK-cell markers.

The sequencing input was PBMCs. These receptors were taken from a woman aged 18-29 years in good health.

This clonotype showed up many times. The chain uses TRBV24-1 and TRBJ2-1; TRBD2 aligns across 10 bases. This CDR3 is built from 15 residues. Germline V gene sequence: CDR1 KGHDR, CDR2 SFDVKD. The V segment lost 4 bases and the J segment 8 bases; nucleotides outside the gene matches: 7. This CDR3 reads CATSDPGLAGDEQFF. CDR3 DNA sequence: TGTGCCACCAGTGACCCCGGGCTAGCGGGAGATGAGCAGTTCTTC.

This sequence joins TRBV20-1 and TRBJ2-1, with 7 bases matching TRBD2. V shed 7 bases and J 1 base; nucleotides not matched to a gene: 10. The CDR3 loop spans 15 amino acids. Germline V gene sequence: CDR1 DFQATT, CDR2 SNEGSKA (reference sequence). The CDR3 loop reads CSGASGSLSYNEQFF. The CDR3 region has the DNA TGCAGTGGTGCTAGCGGCTCCCTTTCCTACAATGAGCAGTTCTTC.

This clonotype was detected only a few times. This chain links TRBV7-2 with TRBJ2-1; TRBD1 might be the D (6 bases). V lost 6 bases and J 6 bases, leaving 18 bases between the germline ends. Germline V lookup: CDR1 SGHTA, CDR2 FQGNSA. The CDR3 sequence is 15 residues long. CDR3 DNA: TGTGCCAGCAGGCAAAGGGCTAGCAGGGGCAATGAGCAGTTCTTC. It encodes CASRQRASRGNEQFF.

This clonotype was counted many times. This chain links TRBV5-6 with TRBJ2-3; 7 bases are shared with TRBD2. Germline CDR1 and CDR2: SGHDT and YYEEEE. J was trimmed by 5 bases and V by 0 bases; bases with no gene match: 3. The CDR3 loop spans 14 amino acids. The CDR3 reads CASSLGGGQDTQYF. DNA for the CDR3: TGTGCCAGCAGCTTGGGGGGGGGTCAAGATACGCAGTATTTT.

This clonotype was seen only a few times. The V gene is TRBV20-1, the J gene TRBJ2-7; D is ambiguous. Germline CDR1 DFQATT, CDR2 SNEGSKA (reference sequence). V lost 4 bases and J lost 6, with 10 bases in between. The CDR3 consists of 11 residues. Here the CDR3 reads CSATYRLEQYF. CDR3 coding DNA: TGCAGTGCTACATATCGGCTCGAGCAGTACTTC.

The chain couples TRBV12-3 or TRBV12-4 to TRBJ1-2; D is possibly TRBD1 (5 bases). The germline V and J ends were trimmed by 8 bases and 7 bases, with 14 bases remaining between them. The CDR3 length is 12 residues. The CDR3 region is CASRFGGGGYTF. The CDR3, as DNA: TGTGCCAGCCGATTCGGGGGAGGTGGCTACACCTTC.

This clonotype was recorded a few times. The chain employs TRBV20-1 and TRBJ1-2; 8 bases are shared with TRBD1. J gave up 4 bases and V 4 bases, and 5 bases lay outside the gene matches. The CDR3 runs to 13 residues. Looked up from germline, CDR1 is DFQATT and CDR2 is SNEGSKA (reference sequence). CDR3 loop: CSAMVQGAYGYTF. The CDR3 bases are TGCAGTGCTATGGTGCAGGGGGCCTATGGCTACACCTTC.

V usage is TRBV29-1 and J usage is TRBJ2-1, with D possibly matching TRBD1 (8 bases). V lost 5 bases and J 8 bases, leaving 13 bases between the germline ends. There are 12 residues in the CDR3. Germline lookup yields CDR1 SQVTM and CDR2 ANQGSEA. The CDR3 is CSVRQGRDEQFF. As DNA, the CDR3 is TGCAGCGTTCGACAGGGGAGGGATGAGCAGTTCTTC.

V is TRBV6-1 and J is TRBJ1-5; unclear D gene. Germline V gene data show CDR1 as MNHNS and CDR2 as SASEGT. The ends were cut back, 5 bases at V and 0 bases at J, with 14 bases in the middle. This CDR3 spans 16 amino acids. The DNA of the CDR3 is TGTGCCAGCAGTCCTCTTGACGGATTTAGCAATCAGCCCCAGCATTTT. Translated, it gives CASSPLDGFSNQPQHF.

This clonotype was seen a handful of times. This chain uses TRBV2 with TRBJ2-7, with D tentatively TRBD2 (5 bases). Trimming left V 4 bases short and J 6 bases short, with 10 bases between. The CDR3 has 12 residues. Germline CDR1 reads SNHLY; CDR2 reads FYNNEI. The CDR3 DNA sequence: TGTGCCAGCAGTGCAGGAGGAAGCGAGCAGTACTTC. This encodes CASSAGGSEQYF. Variable domain in full (rest from reference TRBV2 and TRBJ2-7): EPEVTQTPSHQVTQMGQEVILRCVPISNHLYFYWYRQILGQKVEFLVSFYNNEISEKSEIFDDQFSVERPDGSNFTLKIRSTKLEDSAMYFCASSAGGSEQYFGPGTRLTVT.

The V call is TRBV7-9, the J call TRBJ2-1, with D possibly being TRBD2 (5 bases). This CDR3 spans 14 amino acids. Trimming took 4 bases from V and 7 from J, leaving 14 bases between them. Germline-derived CDR1 and CDR2 are SEHNR and FQNEAQ (reference sequence). The DNA for the CDR3 is TGTGCCAGCAGCTACGGACTCCTTCGAAATGAGCAGTTCTTC. It yields the protein CASSYGLLRNEQFF.

This clonotype appeared a few times. The CDR3 DNA is TGCGCCAGCAGCTCACAGACAGACATCGGGCAGTATTTT. It codes for CASSSQTDIGQYF. The chain combines TRBV5-1 with TRBJ2-3; D is possibly TRBD1 (5 bases). Germline V gives CDR1 SGHRS, CDR2 YFSETQ. The V end was cut by 3 bases, the J end by 11 bases, with 16 bases between. The CDR3 consists of 13 residues.

This clonotype was seen more than once but under ten times. This chain links TRBV7-9 with TRBJ2-1; the D gene is possibly TRBD2 (6 bases). The CDR3 runs 15 residues. Trimming cost V 1 base and J 7 bases, with 14 bases left between them. Germline CDR1 and CDR2: SEHNR and FQNEAQ (reference sequence). CDR3 region: CASSLETGVGNEQFF. The CDR3 nucleotides are TGTGCCAGCAGCTTAGAAACGGGAGTGGGTAATGAGCAGTTCTTC.

The table lists this clonotype with a few counts. The chain is built from TRBV13 and TRBJ2-1; 15 nucleotides match TRBD2. V shed 5 bases, J shed 6 bases, and the junction held 5 bases outside the gene matches. The length of the CDR3 is 16 residues. CDR1 is PRHDT and CDR2 is FYEKMQ in the germline V gene (reference sequence). The CDR3 reads CASSGGTSGGTNEQFF. The CDR3 DNA reads TGTGCCAGCAGCGGTGGGACTAGCGGGGGGACCAATGAGCAGTTCTTC.

Concerning this clonotype: This may come from a read error, since a much larger clone is one base off. J is TRBJ1-1 and V is TRBV12-3 or TRBV12-4, with 9 bases aligning to TRBD1. CDR3 length: 15 residues. Trimming took 5 bases from V and 1 from J; bases not matched to a gene: 5. CDR3 residues: CASSATGGRNTEAFF. The CDR3 DNA reads TGTGCCAGCAGTGCCACAGGGGGCCGGAACACTGAAGCTTTCTTT.

This chain connects TRBV7-6 to TRBJ1-3; D remains unclear. The CDR3 sequence is 13 residues long. Germline CDR1 reads SGHVS; CDR2 reads FNYEAQ. With 5 bases removed from V and 4 bases from J, the gap between germline ends came to 9 bases. The CDR3 reads CASSGYTGNTIYF. The DNA for the CDR3 is TGTGCCAGCAGCGGTTATACAGGAAACACCATATATTTT.

This clonotype was counted only a few times. This chain links TRBV20-1 with TRBJ2-4, with a tentative D call TRBD1 (5 bases). Trimming removed 3 bases from V and 0 bases from J, with 12 bases in between. The CDR3 is 15 residues long. The germline V gene encodes CDR1 DFQATT and CDR2 SNEGSKA (reference sequence). CDR3 DNA sequence: TGCAGTGCTAGTGACGCGACAGCAGCCAAAAACATTCAGTACTTC. Its protein is CSASDATAAKNIQYF.

This clonotype has a handful of counts. The CDR3 DNA reads as TGTGCCAGCAGTAGGGTAGGGGGGCGCAACACTGAAGCTTTCTTT. It is translated as CASSRVGGRNTEAFF. The genes are TRBV6-1 and TRBJ1-1, with a tentative D call TRBD1 (6 bases). V was pared by 5 bases and J by 2 bases, with 15 bases between. CDR3 length: 15 amino acids. Germline loops: CDR1 MNHNS, CDR2 SASEGT.

This clonotype has more than one count but fewer than ten. CDR3 sequence: CAIQKGLGLADTQYF. CDR3 bases: TGTGCCATCCAAAAGGGACTAGGACTGGCAGATACGCAGTATTTT. This chain uses TRBV10-3 with TRBJ2-3; 8 bases align to TRBD2. After removal of 8 bases from V and 4 bases from J, the junction contained 11 bases not matched to a gene. Germline loops: CDR1 ENHRY, CDR2 SYGVKD. CDR3 size: 15 residues.

This clonotype was recorded many times. The chain joins TRBV7-2 to TRBJ2-1, with D possibly being TRBD1 (5 bases). In germline, CDR1 is SGHTA, CDR2 FQGNSA. The ends were cut back, 1 base at V and 7 bases at J, with 11 bases in the middle. This CDR3 is 14 amino acids long. The CDR3 bases are TGTGCCAGCAGCTTAGGAGCAGGGCCAAATGAGCAGTTCTTC. It codes for CASSLGAGPNEQFF.

In this sample, this clonotype turned up a few times. V is TRBV4-2 and J is TRBJ1-4; 9 nucleotides agree with TRBD1. The CDR3 is 14 amino acids. CDR1 LGHNA and CDR2 YNFKEQ come from the germline V gene. With V trimmed by 4 bases and J by 14 bases, 11 bases remained unmatched. Here the CDR3 reads CASSPDRGPRYLFF. The CDR3 DNA is TGTGCCAGCAGCCCGGACAGGGGCCCTCGGTACCTGTTTTTT.

The V gene is TRBV24-1, the J gene TRBJ2-1; D not certain. Trimming removed 1 base from V and 7 bases from J, with 1 base in between. The germline V gene encodes CDR1 KGHDR and CDR2 SFDVKD. The CDR3 runs 11 residues. The CDR3 DNA is TGTGCCACCAGTGATTTTAATGAGCAGTTCTTC. Encoded protein: CATSDFNEQFF.

This clonotype was observed a handful of times. The J gene is TRBJ1-1, the V gene TRBV10-3, with D possibly being TRBD1 (6 bases). The CDR3 covers 14 residues. Germline-derived CDR1 and CDR2 are ENHRY and SYGVKD. The V and J ends lost 6 bases and 3 bases respectively, with 14 bases between them. This CDR3 reads CAIRTGDKDTEAFF. CDR3 bases: TGTGCCATCAGGACAGGAGACAAGGACACTGAAGCTTTCTTT.

Only one count was recorded for this clonotype. The CDR3, as DNA: TGTGCCAGCAGCGTAGCTGAGGTACTAGTCGGGGGTTACAATGAGCAGTTCTTC. Amino acid sequence: CASSVAEVLVGGYNEQFF. The chain has TRBV9 and TRBJ2-1, with D possibly matching TRBD2 (6 bases). From germline, CDR1 is SGDLS and CDR2 YYNGEE. The length of the CDR3 is 18 residues. Trimming took off 0 bases at V and 4 bases at J, with 20 bases between the two ends.

A few counts support this clonotype. The rearrangement uses TRBV9 and TRBJ2-5, with D perhaps TRBD1 (5 bases). The germline gives CDR1 SGDLS, CDR2 YYNGEE. The CDR3 runs 14 residues. V lost 2 bases and J 1 base, leaving 9 bases between the germline ends. The CDR3 reads CASSVDQGQETQYF. For the CDR3, the DNA is TGTGCCAGCAGCGTCGACCAGGGCCAAGAGACCCAGTACTTC. The entire variable domain, with the rest obtained from reference TRBV9 and TRBJ2-5, is as follows: DSGVTQTPKHLITATGQRVTLRCSPRSGDLSVYWYQQSLDQGLQFLIQYYNGEERAKGNILERFSAQQFPDLHSELNLSSLELGDSALYFCASSVDQGQETQYFGPGTRLLVL.

This clonotype was counted at least ten times. This chain connects TRBV20-1 to TRBJ1-5; weak D call: TRBD1 (6 bases). CDR1 is DFQATT and CDR2 is SNEGSKA in the germline V gene (reference sequence). V was shortened by 1 base and J by 1 base, with 11 bases between the two germline ends. This CDR3 region has 15 residues. CDR3 DNA: TGCAGTGCTAGAGCTGGTGGACAGAGCAATCAGCCCCAGCATTTT. It specifies CSARAGGQSNQPQHF.

V gene TRBV24-1 combines with J gene TRBJ1-2, with D possibly TRBD1 on 5 matching bases. This CDR3 has 12 amino acids. The V gene lost 3 bases and the J gene lost 8 bases, with 9 bases spanning the gap. Germline V gene data show CDR1 as KGHDR and CDR2 as SFDVKD. The CDR3 bases are TGTGCCACCAGTGATCGACAGTCGGGCTACACCTTC. It is translated as CATSDRQSGYTF.

The sample holds many counts of this clonotype. In nucleotides, the CDR3 is TGCAGCGTTGGACGGAACACTGAAGCTTTCTTT. This encodes CSVGRNTEAFF. This rearrangement joins TRBV29-1 to TRBJ1-1, with unresolved D. The CDR3 is 11 residues long. V was pared by 4 bases and J by 1 base, with 4 bases between. CDR1 and CDR2 (germline): SQVTM, ANQGSEA.

This chain uses TRBV24-1 with TRBJ2-5; D may be TRBD1 (6 bases). Germline lookup yields CDR1 KGHDR and CDR2 SFDVKD. Trimming cost V 4 bases and J 3 bases, with 14 bases left between them. This CDR3 comprises 15 residues. The CDR3 here is CATSDPSDSEETQYF. CDR3 DNA sequence: TGTGCCACCAGTGACCCTTCGGACAGTGAAGAGACCCAGTACTTC.

In this sample, this clonotype turned up a few times. J is TRBJ2-1 and V is TRBV2; the D is unclear. This CDR3 comprises 14 residues. The germline V gene has CDR1 SNHLY and CDR2 FYNNEI. V gave up 6 bases and J gave up 0 bases, with 9 bases separating them. The CDR3 loop reads CASRSPSSYNEQFF. In nucleotides, the CDR3 is TGTGCCAGCAGGTCCCCGAGCTCCTACAATGAGCAGTTCTTC.

This clonotype was picked up a small number of times. This chain links TRBV20-1 with TRBJ1-2; D is ambiguous. Germline V gene sequence: CDR1 DFQATT, CDR2 SNEGSKA (reference sequence). The CDR3 length is 13 residues. V lost 6 bases and J 8 bases, leaving 19 bases between the germline ends. The CDR3 region has the DNA TGCAGTGCCCAACACCGGGAAACGGAGGGCTACACCTTC. This translates into CSAQHRETEGYTF.